These T cell receptor beta chains were read from a single sample in a study of cytotoxic CD8 clonotypes in ibrutinib-treated CLL. Here immunoSEQ multiplex PCR was the method, and the copy in TCRdb shows in-frame clones only, minus some. The repertoire has 45,000 or so clones, 60% to 80% of them found once; the top ten carry roughly 12%. The sequencing here drew on PBMCs, taken after 12 months of ibrutinib treatment. These receptors were collected from a human donor with chronic lymphocytic leukemia. Both conserved end residues are part of each CDR3. Fields, in order: V gene, D gene, J gene, clone size, CDR3 protein, CDR3 DNA. A D gene is named only where the DNA matches it firmly. Not all rows give a size; the values are once, few, many and, for expanded clones, a class.

V gene: TRBV10-3; D gene: NA; J gene: TRBJ1-1; clone size: NA; CDR3 protein: CAISGRGGTEAFF; CDR3 DNA: TGTGCCATCAGTGGTCGGGGGGGCACTGAAGCTTTCTTT
V gene: TRBV19; D gene: NA; J gene: TRBJ1-3; clone size: NA; CDR3 protein: CASSSGVSGNTIYF; CDR3 DNA: TGTGCCAGTAGTAGCGGCGTCTCTGGAAACACCATATATTTT
V gene: TRBV5-1; D gene: TRBD1; J gene: TRBJ1-1; clone size: NA; CDR3 protein: CASTLTGALNTEAFF; CDR3 DNA: TGCGCCAGCACCTTGACAGGGGCCTTGAACACTGAAGCTTTCTTT
V gene: TRBV10-3; D gene: NA; J gene: TRBJ2-3; clone size: NA; CDR3 protein: CAISAGGSHTDTQYF; CDR3 DNA: TGTGCCATCAGTGCTGGAGGGAGTCACACAGATACGCAGTATTTT
V gene: TRBV5-4; D gene: NA; J gene: TRBJ1-2; clone size: few; CDR3 protein: CASSLDMGGKIYGYTF; CDR3 DNA: TGTGCCAGCAGCTTGGATATGGGGGGCAAAATATATGGCTACACCTTC
V gene: TRBV10-2; D gene: TRBD2; J gene: TRBJ2-1; clone size: NA; CDR3 protein: CASSEASGRRNEQFF; CDR3 DNA: TGCGCCAGCAGTGAAGCTAGCGGGAGGAGAAATGAGCAGTTCTTC
V gene: TRBV28; D gene: NA; J gene: TRBJ2-1; clone size: NA; CDR3 protein: CASSFFGRDNEQFF; CDR3 DNA: TGTGCCAGCAGTTTTTTCGGCAGGGACAATGAGCAGTTCTTC
V gene: TRBV4-1; D gene: NA; J gene: TRBJ1-4; clone size: few; CDR3 protein: CASSQWVGSNEKLFF; CDR3 DNA: TGCGCCAGCAGCCAATGGGTCGGCTCTAATGAAAAACTGTTTTTT
V gene: TRBV15; D gene: NA; J gene: TRBJ2-6; clone size: NA; CDR3 protein: CATSRAGSGANVLTF; CDR3 DNA: TGTGCCACCAGCAGAGCCGGCTCTGGGGCCAACGTCCTGACTTTC
V gene: TRBV6-5; D gene: TRBD1; J gene: TRBJ2-7; clone size: few; CDR3 protein: CASSRQGTYEQYF; CDR3 DNA: TGTGCCAGCAGTCGACAGGGCACCTACGAGCAGTACTTC
V gene: TRBV19; D gene: NA; J gene: TRBJ2-7; clone size: NA; CDR3 protein: CASSRPPKGGDSYEQYF; CDR3 DNA: TGTGCCAGTAGTAGACCCCCAAAGGGGGGGGACTCCTACGAGCAGTACTTC
V gene: TRBV5-1; D gene: TRBD1; J gene: TRBJ2-7; clone size: NA; CDR3 protein: CASSLGDRISYEQYF; CDR3 DNA: TGCGCCAGCAGCTTGGGGGACAGGATCTCCTACGAGCAGTACTTC
V gene: TRBV19; D gene: TRBD1; J gene: TRBJ1-2; clone size: NA; CDR3 protein: CASSSNRGSGYTF; CDR3 DNA: TGTGCCAGTAGTAGCAACAGGGGGTCTGGCTACACCTTC
V gene: TRBV6-1; D gene: NA; J gene: TRBJ1-2; clone size: few; CDR3 protein: CASSDPGYGYTF; CDR3 DNA: TGTGCCAGCAGTGACCCGGGCTATGGCTACACCTTC
V gene: TRBV19; D gene: NA; J gene: TRBJ1-4; clone size: NA; CDR3 protein: CASSIYASTNGEKLFF; CDR3 DNA: TGTGCCAGTAGTATCTACGCTAGCACCAATGGTGAAAAACTGTTTTTT
V gene: TRBV30; D gene: TRBD1; J gene: TRBJ2-1; clone size: NA; CDR3 protein: CAWSGDRSSYNEQFF; CDR3 DNA: TGTGCCTGGAGTGGGGACAGAAGCTCCTACAATGAGCAGTTCTTC
V gene: TRBV7-2; D gene: TRBD2; J gene: TRBJ2-7; clone size: few; CDR3 protein: CASSLRASGAYEQYF; CDR3 DNA: TGTGCCAGCAGCTTAAGGGCTAGCGGTGCCTACGAGCAGTACTTC
V gene: TRBV5-4; D gene: TRBD2; J gene: TRBJ2-7; clone size: NA; CDR3 protein: CASSLLPTSRYEQYF; CDR3 DNA: TGTGCCAGCAGCTTGCTTCCGACTAGCAGGTACGAGCAGTACTTC
V gene: TRBV5-1; D gene: TRBD1; J gene: TRBJ2-7; clone size: NA; CDR3 protein: CASSWDRDRGSYEQYF; CDR3 DNA: TGCGCCAGCAGCTGGGACCGGGACAGGGGCTCCTACGAGCAGTACTTC
V gene: TRBV21-1; D gene: NA; J gene: TRBJ2-3; clone size: NA; CDR3 protein: CASSKPTYRSSDTQYF; CDR3 DNA: TGTGCCAGCAGCAAACCGACCTACCGAAGTTCAGATACGCAGTATTTT
V gene: TRBV7-3; D gene: TRBD1; J gene: TRBJ1-1; clone size: few; CDR3 protein: CASSLTGRQGNTEAFF; CDR3 DNA: TGTGCCAGCAGCTTAACGGGGCGACAGGGGAACACTGAAGCTTTCTTT
V gene: TRBV7-2; D gene: TRBD1; J gene: TRBJ2-3; clone size: NA; CDR3 protein: CASSRTPRDRASTDTQYF; CDR3 DNA: TGTGCCAGCAGCCGAACCCCACGGGACAGGGCTAGCACAGATACGCAGTATTTT
V gene: TRBV18; D gene: NA; J gene: TRBJ2-7; clone size: medium-sized; CDR3 protein: CASMGLLYEQYF; CDR3 DNA: TGTGCCAGCATGGGACTGCTTTACGAGCAGTACTTC
V gene: TRBV7-9; D gene: NA; J gene: TRBJ2-1; clone size: NA; CDR3 protein: CASSSRLGYNEQFF; CDR3 DNA: TGTGCCAGCAGCTCCCGCCTCGGCTACAATGAGCAGTTCTTC
V gene: TRBV7-2; D gene: NA; J gene: TRBJ2-7; clone size: once; CDR3 protein: CASSLVWSYEQYF; CDR3 DNA: TGTGCCAGCAGCCTAGTTTGGTCCTACGAGCAGTACTTC